This T cell receptor (beta chain) was recorded in a study of shared clonotypes between healthy human individuals. Study-wide context: In total, the donors were two women and a few men aged 18 to 49. A donor's plate count was three for CD4 naive and three for CD4 memory; CD8 naive had two and CD8 memory one.

Produced via immunoSEQ multiplex PCR; TCRdb's table is partial and in-frame only. This sample has approximately 2.3 million clones, with more than 80% found just once. Study-wide findings and caveats: Naive subsets tended to show greater estimated richness than memory subsets.

About this clone: The antigen is unknown.

Material: naive CD4+ T cells from PBMCs. Noted subset: CD45RA+ positively selected. The clonotype comes from a young man in good health. Some clones in this sample may be carry-over from other donors' samples.

The CDR3, as DNA: TGCGCCAGCAGTGAGTCTACCCGGCCCCTAGTCTACGAGCAGTACTTC. The encoded protein is CASSESTRPLVYEQYF. This chain links TRBV10-1 with TRBJ2-7; unclear D gene. Deletions cut 0 bases from V and 3 bases from J, with 15 bases between. This CDR3 region has 16 residues. The V gene's germline CDR1 is WNHNN and CDR2 SYGVQD (reference sequence).